Described below is a single T cell receptor (beta chain) sequence and its context. Its antigen target is currently unknown. Base qualities were left out, and no much larger clone turns up one base away. This entry comes from a study of cytomegalovirus exposure and HLA in healthy donors (TCRdb year 2017). In terms of the full investigation: According to an earlier analysis of 587 of the donors, some 180 million T cells yielded 117 million unique TCR beta sequences and 276 Gb of sequence data. About 330 gigabases of sequencing data and roughly 80 million unique TCR sequences made up an early release that covered 640 HLA-typed donors. Among the roughly 400 genotyped donors, approximately 77% belonged to the genetic ancestry cluster associated with self-reported Caucasian donors. The study was designed to test whether signatures of past pathogen exposure could be identified by cataloging public T cell receptors. The T cell repertoires of under 700 subjects were profiled by immunosequencing and related to cytomegalovirus serostatus. A separate validation cohort of more than 100 different subjects was used in addition to the roughly 670-subject first cohort. To predict cytomegalovirus infection status, the study combined high-throughput TCR immunosequencing, statistical association of individual TCRs with disease status, and machine learning. To study patterns of TCR occurrence, a later analysis re-analyzed previously published TCR beta repertoires from several hundred donors and added high-resolution HLA genotyping. Rather than drawing on any new phenotypic data, the later analysis identified candidate immune exposures from TCR beta sequences and the way those sequences occurred across donors. To decide whether each TCR beta V gene segment behaved as functional or pseudogenic, an earlier analysis of several hundred of the donors relied on high-throughput TCR beta sequencing. Alongside the repertoire data, information on donor age, sex, ethnicity and CMV serostatus was compiled. A later genetic analysis used genome-wide SNP genotypes for about 55% of the 666 donors, treating that subset as a discovery cohort. All discovery cohort repertoires had been generated using a single sequencing platform. HLA typing covered class I and class II loci at four-digit resolution. The number of donors typed differed by locus, with roughly 629-640 for A, B, C, DRB1 and DQB1, roughly 520 for DQA1, 600 to 610 for DPA1, and roughly 450 for DPB1. Because of strong linkage in the cohort, four to six DR-DQ haplotypes were treated as single units for association and clustering. Among roughly 400 genotyped donors of the cohort, an average of around 250,000 unique TCR beta nucleotide sequences was sequenced per donor, of which roughly 17% were non-productive.

Overall study results and their limits: A later analysis found that TCR association rates varied across HLA loci, with DRB1 alleles showing the most associated TCRs and HLA-C alleles the fewest. An association between a missense DCLRE1C variant and V-gene and J-gene trimming of TCR beta chains was found in a later genetic analysis and replicated in an independent cohort. A further reported finding was that TCR beta sequences accurately predicted the HLA-A and HLA-B alleles for most subjects in the first cohort. The presence/absence analyses assumed that sequencing depth was roughly uniform across donors, and that assumption may not be true. Because counts were too low, fewer than 20 rarely observed V segments, including chromosome 9 orphons, were excluded from the earlier analysis of several hundred of the donors. A later genetic analysis reported fewer N-insertions in productive TCRs among donors in an Asian-associated ancestry cluster than the roughly 700-donor mean. In this cohort, only TCR beta chains were sequenced, and detectable features were limited by the absence of alpha or paired-chain data. The sequencing pipeline was judged likely to have produced a cluster of highly shared sequence variants as a technical artifact. Assigning TCR associations to individual alleles was difficult when HLA alleles, especially DR and DQ, strongly co-occurred. According to a later analysis, parvovirus B19, influenza, CMV and Epstein-Barr virus appeared linked to several top co-occurrence clusters. Correlated functional status among segregating V segments might reflect linkage disequilibrium, but an unknown experimental factor could not be ruled out. In the study, 150 to 200 TCR beta chains were listed as associated with cytomegalovirus. In vitro tests confirmed that a few of the cytomegalovirus-associated TCR beta chains recognize cytomegalovirus antigens. It was suggested by the authors that the approach could potentially be generalized to other disease states and immunological phenotypes. The only immune exposure information available for the cohort was CMV serostatus. While some public TCRs were present in many individuals, most TCR sequences turned up only very rarely across donors. A later analysis found that most CMV-associated TCR beta chains appeared HLA-restricted, with HLA associations seemingly driven largely by CMV exposure. Because HLA typing was missing for some donors at each locus, association tests included only the typed subset. In an earlier analysis of about 540 of the donors, most TCR beta V segments were observed in productive rearrangements about 87% or about 30% of the time, broadly matching IMGT annotations. Compared with equally common non-associated chains, HLA-associated TCR beta chains in a later analysis were more clonally expanded and had lower generation probabilities. Cytomegalovirus status was reported to be diagnosed by the classifier with high specificity and sensitivity in both the original and validation cohorts. In a later analysis, around 17,000 TCR beta sequences were associated with specific HLA alleles at a false discovery rate of 0.05. Some IMGT-functional V segments, including TRBV6-2 and TRBV6-3, could not be distinguished by the 87-base-pair reads and were therefore excluded.

Libraries were built with the immunoSEQ multiplex PCR assay. A mixture of 60 forward primers for TCR Vbeta segments and 13 reverse primers for TCR Jbeta segments was used in the multiplex PCR. Amplification of the CDR3 region of rearranged TCR beta genes was performed with a multiplex PCR assay on genomic DNA. The amplified TCR beta libraries were sequenced on the Illumina HiSeq System as 87-base-pair reads. Per the authors' processing: In a later analysis, tens of millions of unique TCR beta chains were counted across the 666 repertoires, and roughly 11 million of these chains were shared by at least two donors. Raw reads were error-corrected and collapsed into unique sequences by a nearest-neighbor algorithm in which closely related sequences were merged to remove PCR and sequencing errors. CDR3 sequences were aligned to IMGT reference sequences to assign V, D and J gene segments. Each retained sequence needed at least a six-nucleotide match to both a V gene segment and a J gene segment. A rearrangement was called productive if the CDR3 had no stop codons and remained in frame with V and J, and every other rearrangement was called non-productive. Following IMGT convention, CDR3 was defined as the stretch from the second conserved V-encoded cysteine up to the conserved J-encoded phenylalanine. The earlier analysis of about 500 of the donors excluded sequences that lacked an unambiguous match to a single V gene segment. In an earlier analysis of several hundred of the donors, V segments were called functional above 56.7% productive rearrangements and were called segregating when the between-donor standard deviation exceeded 5%. A statistical classification framework was developed to diagnose cytomegalovirus status using the catalog of TCR beta chain sequences. A later analysis assigned V and J genes by comparing TCR nucleotide sequences with IMGT/GENE-DB human TR gene sequences. In a later analysis, CDR3 sequences and most-parsimonious VDJ recombination scenarios were assigned using the TCRdist pipeline. In a later analysis, every TCR beta chain was defined by the combination of its CDR3 amino acid sequence and its V-gene family, and reads without a unique V-gene family were dropped. A later analysis removed 592 highly shared, low-generation-probability nucleotide sequences to deal with suspected cross-contamination and a sequencing artifact. For each public chain, a later analysis derived a clonal expansion index from normalized ranks of inferred template counts within each repertoire. Generation probabilities in a later analysis came from a VDJ recombination model fitted to out-of-frame rearrangements, and those results were checked against IGoR. In a later analysis, hypergeometric tests were used to score TCR-TCR, TCR-HLA and TCR-CMV co-occurrence, with a repertoire-size bias correction applied to TCR pairs. False discovery rates were estimated in a later analysis by permuting HLA or CMV assignments 20 times. A later analysis grouped co-occurring TCRs with DBSCAN, adding TCRdist sequence similarity when clustering within HLA-allele-positive subsets. For co-occurrence clustering, repertoires with fewer than 30,000 or more than 120,000 public chains were excluded, along with roughly 5 repertoires with anomalous nucleotide sharing. Entries here come from immuneACCESS through TCRdb and include only in-frame sequences with V and J called. Some clones fail to appear in such tables; in the studies checked, an unresolved V gene covers under half of the shortfall, and the cause of the remainder is unknown. For V, J and clone size, that table is used; D and trimming come from the DNA. The sample records around 98,000 clones, roughly 82% of which are singletons. About 8% of the sample belongs to the ten largest clones.

The cohort was made up of several hundred healthy bone marrow donors. All cohort members were sampled while nominally healthy, although unrecorded immune exposures were likely present. CMV serostatus was recorded as positive for roughly 290 and negative for about 55% of the 666 cohort members, whereas no CMV serostatus was recorded for the donor in question. A peripheral blood sample was collected from each donor, and TCR beta sequencing was performed on peripheral blood mononuclear cells. The Qiagen DNeasy Blood Extraction Kit was used to extract genomic DNA from the blood cell samples. Trimming at the junction amounts to 4 bases on V and 6 bases on J, and the germline ends lie 9 bases apart. CDR1 is given as SNHLY and CDR2 as FYNNEI, both from the germline V gene. Its CDR3 holds 12 amino acids, cysteine through phenylalanine. The retained sequence is limited to the CDR3, 36 bases, with the frame set at the first base.

The clonotype was recovered from a human donor in good health. The V and J genes are TRBV2 and TRBJ1-1; too little of a D gene remains to name it. Sample: PBMCs. The nucleotides read TGTGCCAGCAGTGGAGAGTCTTCTGAAGCTTTCTTT. Translated, this is CASSGESSEAFF. With the rest looked up from the reference TRBV2 and TRBJ1-1 genes rather than sequenced, the full variable domain is EPEVTQTPSHQVTQMGQEVILRCVPISNHLYFYWYRQILGQKVEFLVSFYNNEISEKSEIFDDQFSVERPDGSNFTLKIRSTKLEDSAMYFCASSGESSEAFFGQGTRLTVV.